Below, 26 T cell receptor beta chains from the same sample are listed, as sequenced in a study of cytomegalovirus exposure and HLA in healthy donors (dated by TCRdb to 2016 to 2017). The library was prepared using the immunoSEQ multiplex PCR assay. For the multiplex PCR, a mixture combining 60 forward primers for TCR Vbeta segments and 13 reverse primers for TCR Jbeta segments was used. TCRdb took this table from immuneACCESS and kept in-frame rearrangements with V and J called. Such tables lack part of the clones; where checked against another copy, unresolved V genes explain under half of the gap, and the rest is unexplained. The table for this sample lists about 60,000 clones; roughly 75% of them were counted only once. Of the sample, around 4.2% falls within the top ten clones. The sequenced material came from PBMCs. Receptors were obtained from a woman in her thirties in good health and CMV-seronegative.

The chain links TRBV6-5 to TRBJ2-3, with TRBD2 identical over 9 bases. The CDR3 length is 15 residues. CDR1 is MNHEY, CDR2 SVGAGI, per germline. The V gene end was trimmed by 5 bases and the J gene end by 3 bases; junction bases not matched to a gene: 6. The CDR3: CASSGGGAGTDTQYF. The CDR3 region has the DNA TGTGCCAGCAGTGGCGGGGGGGCCGGGACAGATACGCAGTATTTT.

The chain has TRBV27 and TRBJ2-3; possible D gene TRBD2, 6 bases. Between the trimmed V and J ends, which lost 3 bases and 8 bases, there was a span of 12 bases. The CDR3 extends over 13 amino acids. Germline CDR1 is MNHEY and CDR2 is SMNVEV (reference sequence). The CDR3 coding sequence is TGTGCCAGCAGTTTCCCTGTGGGAGGTACGCAGTATTTT. This translates into CASSFPVGGTQYF.

This chain uses TRBV28 with TRBJ2-1; 11 bases map to TRBD2. This CDR3 has 14 amino acids. Germline CDR1 and CDR2: MDHEN and SYDVKM. V was clipped by 6 bases and J by 9 bases; unmatched bases: 7. In nucleotides, the CDR3 is TGTGCCAGCAGCAAGACTAGCGGGGTTGTTGAGCAGTTCTTC. It specifies CASSKTSGVVEQFF. The full variable domain, completed using reference TRBV28 and TRBJ2-1, is DVKVTQSSRYLVKRTGEKVFLECVQDMDHENMFWYRQDPGLGLRLIYFSYDVKMKEKGDIPEGYSVSREKKERFSLILESASTNQTSMYLCASSKTSGVVEQFFGPGTRLTVL.

V and J are TRBV7-9 and TRBJ1-3; D is unclear. The CDR3 runs to 14 residues. Germline CDR1 reads SEHNR; CDR2 reads FQNEAQ (reference sequence). Deletions cut 5 bases from V and 3 bases from J, with 11 bases between. The CDR3 here is CASSPSLGGNTIYF. CDR3 in DNA: TGTGCCAGCAGCCCCAGCCTAGGTGGAAACACCATATATTTT.

The chain combines TRBV9 with TRBJ1-1; D gene uncertain. Looked up from germline, CDR1 is SGDLS and CDR2 is YYNGEE. The V end was cut by 4 bases, the J end by 6 bases, with 10 bases between. The CDR3 is 12 amino acids. The CDR3 here is CASSLEGAEAFF. DNA for the CDR3: TGTGCCAGCAGCTTGGAGGGAGCTGAAGCTTTCTTT.

Notes on this clone: The same CDR3 is also encoded by other DNA sequences in this sample. This chain uses TRBV9 with TRBJ2-1, with a weak D call TRBD2 (5 bases). Germline V gives CDR1 SGDLS, CDR2 YYNGEE. The V end was cut by 0 bases, the J end by 1 base, with 5 bases between. This CDR3 is built from 14 residues. Written as DNA, the CDR3 is TGTGCCAGCAGCGTAGGAGGGTCCTACAATGAGCAGTTCTTC. Translating it yields CASSVGGSYNEQFF.

This chain joins TRBV18 and TRBJ2-4; maybe TRBD1 (5 bases). V lost 1 base and J lost 7, with 14 bases in between. CDR1 and CDR2 (germline): KGHSH, LQKENI. CDR3 length equals 15 residues. The CDR3: CASSPLLQGENIQYF. In DNA form, the CDR3 reads TGTGCCAGCTCACCACTGCTTCAGGGTGAGAACATTCAGTACTTC.

CDR3 in DNA: TGCGCCAGCCCTATGGGGACAGGGTCCTACGAGCAGTACTTC. Translating gives CASPMGTGSYEQYF. The chain couples TRBV5-1 to TRBJ2-7, with 9 positions matching TRBD1. Trimming cost V 7 bases and J 1 base; bases outside gene matches: 6. The CDR3 is made up of 14 amino acids. Germline CDR1 and CDR2: SGHRS and YFSETQ.

The chain couples TRBV4-1 to TRBJ1-5; 7 bases map to TRBD1. Losses at the gene ends were 4 bases for V and 2 bases for J; bases not matched to a gene: 2. The germline V gene has CDR1 MGHRA and CDR2 YSYEKL. The CDR3 runs to 14 residues. In DNA form, the CDR3 reads TGCGCCAGCAGCCCCGGACAGGGCAATCAGCCCCAGCATTTT. Amino acids: CASSPGQGNQPQHF.

The CDR3 is CASSLLGQSTDTQYF. The CDR3 DNA reads as TGTGCCAGCAGTTTACTCGGACAGTCCACAGATACGCAGTATTTT. The chain links TRBV28 to TRBJ2-3, with a tentative D call TRBD1 (6 bases). The CDR3 consists of 15 residues. Germline V lookup: CDR1 MDHEN, CDR2 SYDVKM. V dropped 2 bases and J dropped 2 bases, with 11 bases sitting between them.

The sample holds a few counts of this clone. Mismatch with germline at one junction end may stem from a read error. The rearrangement joins TRBV6-5 to TRBJ2-1, with 8 bases matching TRBD2. This CDR3 comprises 13 residues. The germline CDR1 and CDR2 sequences are MNHEY and SVGAGI. CDR3 bases: TGTGCAAGCACGGGGGGGCCCTACAATGAGCAGTTCTTC. This sequence encodes CASTGGPYNEQFF.

The chain uses TRBV2 and TRBJ2-2; D may be TRBD2 (7 bases). The V gene lost 8 bases and the J gene lost 3 bases, with 16 bases spanning the gap. The CDR3 consists of 15 residues. CDR1 SNHLY and CDR2 FYNNEI come from the germline V gene. CDR3 sequence reads: CASGGGGDDTGELFF. The CDR3 nucleotides are TGTGCCAGCGGCGGCGGGGGCGACGACACCGGGGAGCTGTTTTTT.

The chain carries TRBV30 and TRBJ2-7, with 10 nucleotides matching TRBD2. From germline, CDR1 is GTSNPN and CDR2 SVGIG (reference sequence). With V trimmed by 3 bases and J by 2 bases, 7 bases remained unmatched. CDR3 size: 15 residues. CDR3 coding DNA: TGTGCCTGGAGACCATCTAGCGGGAGTCCCTACGAGCAGTACTTC. Translated: CAWRPSSGSPYEQYF.

The chain employs TRBV2 and TRBJ2-1; TRBD2 is a possible D gene (5 bases). Trimming cost V 7 bases and J 7 bases, with 20 bases left between them. The CDR3 length is 15 residues. The germline V gene has CDR1 SNHLY and CDR2 FYNNEI. This CDR3 reads CASNLRGSLGNEQFF. CDR3 nucleotide sequence: TGTGCCAGCAATCTCCGGGGTAGCCTCGGTAATGAGCAGTTCTTC.

Only one count was recorded for this clone. The J gene is TRBJ2-5, the V gene TRBV6-1; possible D gene TRBD2, 6 bases. The CDR3 contains 14 residues. Germline assignment: CDR1 MNHNS and CDR2 SASEGT. Trimming shortened V by 8 bases and J by 6 bases, and 19 bases separated the two germline ends. This CDR3 reads CASPGPGGGKTQYF. CDR3 coding DNA: TGTGCCAGCCCGGGCCCCGGAGGAGGGAAGACCCAGTACTTC.

A word on this clone: Other DNA sequences from this sample encode an identical CDR3 as well. This chain uses TRBV27 with TRBJ2-7, with TRBD2 matching 10 bases. CDR3 length: 13 amino acids. The germline CDR1 and CDR2 sequences are MNHEY and SMNVEV (reference sequence). Germline trimming cut 3 bases from V and 4 bases from J; bases unmatched to any gene: 0. CDR3 region: CASSFSGGYEQYF. CDR3 coding DNA: TGTGCCAGCAGTTTTAGCGGGGGGTACGAGCAGTACTTC.

This clone was recorded a few times. The chain uses TRBV4-1 and TRBJ1-2, with no clear D. The CDR3 is made up of 14 amino acids. The V and J ends lost 0 bases and 3 bases respectively, with 8 bases between them. Germline-derived CDR1 and CDR2 are MGHRA and YSYEKL. CDR3 sequence: CASSQERGYYGYTF. CDR3 bases: TGCGCCAGCAGCCAAGAGAGAGGGTACTATGGCTACACCTTC.

V gene TRBV11-1 combines with J gene TRBJ2-5; D is undetermined. The CDR3 length is 13 residues. Trimming took 3 bases from V and 3 from J, leaving 8 bases between them. Germline V CDR1 and CDR2: SGHAT, FQDESV (reference sequence). The chain's CDR3 is CASSFNIEETQYF. CDR3 nucleotides: TGTGCCAGCAGCTTTAATATCGAAGAGACCCAGTACTTC.

This chain uses TRBV29-1 with TRBJ1-2; 9 positions agree with TRBD1. Germline V lookup: CDR1 SQVTM, CDR2 ANQGSEA. V lost 5 bases and J lost 0; bases outside the gene matches: 7. This CDR3 region has 15 residues. The DNA of the CDR3 is TGCAGCGTTCCCTTCGACAGGGGGACTAACTATGGCTACACCTTC. The encoded protein is CSVPFDRGTNYGYTF.

CDR3 region: CASSRHAQETQYF. The DNA of the CDR3 is TGTGCCAGCAGCCGACATGCCCAAGAGACCCAGTACTTC. This chain joins TRBV2 and TRBJ2-5; D ambiguous. V dropped 6 bases and J dropped 1 base, with 9 bases sitting between them. The CDR3 sequence is 13 residues long. The germline gives CDR1 SNHLY, CDR2 FYNNEI.

This chain connects TRBV6-5 to TRBJ1-5; D unclear. Germline CDR1 reads MNHEY; CDR2 reads SVGAGI. The CDR3 has 15 residues. V lost 5 bases, J lost 0 bases, and 11 bases lay in between. Here the CDR3 reads CASSPQRYSNQPQHF. CDR3 sequence (DNA): TGTGCCAGCAGTCCACAGCGGTATAGCAATCAGCCCCAGCATTTT.

The J gene is TRBJ1-2, the V gene TRBV7-2, with a tentative D call TRBD1 (5 bases). CDR1 is SGHTA, CDR2 FQGNSA, per germline. The V and J ends lost 3 bases and 7 bases respectively, with 21 bases between them. The CDR3 consists of 16 residues. The CDR3 spells CASSFNPQGQGGGYTF. CDR3 nucleotides: TGTGCCAGCAGCTTCAATCCCCAAGGCCAGGGTGGTGGCTACACCTTC.

The chain links TRBV7-2 to TRBJ2-3; TRBD2 matches 9 bases. Germline V lookup: CDR1 SGHTA, CDR2 FQGNSA. V was clipped by 5 bases and J by 3 bases; unmatched bases: 6. The CDR3 is 15 residues long. The CDR3: CASSPRTSATDTQYF. CDR3 in DNA: TGTGCCAGCAGCCCCCGGACTAGCGCAACAGATACGCAGTATTTT.

The rearrangement uses TRBV21-1 and TRBJ2-1; the table's D call, TRBD2, has no DNA check behind it. TRBV21-1 is a pseudogene locus. This CDR3 has 16 amino acids. This chain's CDR3 is CASSKEASGTTNEQFF. The CDR3 coding sequence is TGTGCCAGCAGCAAAGAGGCTAGCGGGACTACCAATGAGCAGTTCTTC.

The J gene is TRBJ2-4, the V gene TRBV28; tentatively, D is TRBD2 (6 bases). The germline V gene encodes CDR1 MDHEN and CDR2 SYDVKM. V was cut by 2 bases and J by 7 bases, with 9 bases left in between. The CDR3 runs 13 residues. CDR3 in DNA: TGTGCCAGCAGTTTAGGGGGGAGGAACATTCAGTACTTC. Protein product: CASSLGGRNIQYF.

V gene TRBV29-1 combines with J gene TRBJ1-2; D ambiguous. Deletions cut 0 bases from V and 2 bases from J, with 13 bases between. CDR3 length: 15 residues. Per germline, CDR1 SQVTM and CDR2 ANQGSEA. CDR3 DNA: TGCAGCGTTGAAGATATCAGAGGGCCCAACTATGGCTACACCTTC. It translates to CSVEDIRGPNYGYTF.